Presented here are 31 T cell receptor beta chains from one specimen sequenced in a study of T cell changes during pregnancy in multiple sclerosis. The data were produced by immunoSEQ multiplex PCR, yet TCRdb's version contains in-frame clones alone and is incomplete. Seen here are about 59,000 clones, 85% to 90% observed once, and the top ten hold 0.7% to 0.9%. The sample consisted of peripheral blood, taken in the first trimester of pregnancy. The receptors stem from a female donor in good health, enrolled as a control in a pregnancy study.

This clone was recorded only once. This chain's CDR3 is CASSLSSTDTQYF. The CDR3 nucleotides are TGCGCCAGCAGCTTATCTAGCACAGATACGCAGTATTTT. The chain employs TRBV5-1 and TRBJ2-3, with unresolved D. The CDR3 length is 13 residues. CDR1 SGHRS and CDR2 YFSETQ come from the germline V gene. V was cut by 2 bases and J by 0 bases, with 4 bases left in between.

The chain is built from TRBV16 and TRBJ1-6; perhaps TRBD1 as D (6 bases). Germline V gives CDR1 KGHSY, CDR2 FQNENV. The CDR3 has 14 amino acids. V was shortened by 4 bases and J by 13 bases, with 17 bases between the two germline ends. The CDR3 DNA is TGTGCCAGCAGCCCGACAGGCCCGGGGAGTCCCCTCCACTTT. Residues: CASSPTGPGSPLHF.

The rearrangement uses TRBV7-3 and TRBJ1-1, with a possible D match to TRBD1 (5 bases). The CDR3 loop spans 13 amino acids. The ends were cut back, 8 bases at V and 5 bases at J, with 15 bases in the middle. Germline assignment: CDR1 SGHTA and CDR2 FQGTGA. The CDR3 is CASGGLRLTEAFF. The CDR3 nucleotides are TGTGCCAGCGGGGGACTTAGACTAACTGAAGCTTTCTTT.

This chain connects TRBV6-1 to TRBJ1-2; maybe TRBD1 (5 bases). The V end lost 10 bases, the J end lost 8 bases, and 23 bases lay between the germline ends. CDR3 length: 14 amino acids. Germline V lookup: CDR1 MNHNS, CDR2 SASEGT. The CDR3 protein is CAIRIGAGVGGYTF. As DNA, the CDR3 is TGTGCCATCCGTATAGGGGCGGGGGTAGGAGGCTACACCTTC.

The chain is built from TRBV15 and TRBJ1-2; perhaps TRBD1 as D (5 bases). Germline CDR1 is LNHNV and CDR2 is YYDKDF (reference sequence). This CDR3 spans 17 amino acids. The V and J ends lost 0 bases and 0 bases respectively, with 14 bases between them. The CDR3 loop reads CATSRDSQGSSNYGYTF. The CDR3 DNA reads as TGTGCCACCAGCAGAGATTCCCAGGGCTCCTCTAACTATGGCTACACCTTC.

This rearrangement joins TRBV15 to TRBJ2-3; the match to TRBD1 covers 7 bases. J lost 5 bases, V lost 1 base, and 9 bases had no gene match. The V gene's germline CDR1 is LNHNV and CDR2 YYDKDF (reference sequence). The CDR3 loop spans 16 amino acids. The DNA of the CDR3 is TGTGCCACCAGCAGAGTAGGGGGCGACCGGGGAGATACGCAGTATTTT. Protein sequence: CATSRVGGDRGDTQYF.

The count of this clone is one. CDR3 sequence: CASSHGLAHEQFF. For the CDR3, the DNA is TGTGCCAGCAGCCACGGACTAGCCCATGAGCAGTTCTTC. V gene TRBV7-3 combines with J gene TRBJ2-1; 8 positions agree with TRBD2. Germline V gene sequence: CDR1 SGHTA, CDR2 FQGTGA. After removal of 5 bases from V and 8 bases from J, the junction contained 5 bases not matched to a gene. This CDR3 contains 13 residues.

The chain has TRBV6-4 and TRBJ1-1; no firm D call. CDR3 length: 13 amino acids. V was clipped by 3 bases and J by 4 bases, with 9 bases between them. The germline V gene has CDR1 MRHNA and CDR2 SNTAGT. CDR3 loop: CASSEYRSTEAFF. The CDR3 bases are TGTGCCAGCAGTGAATACAGAAGCACTGAAGCTTTCTTT.

J is TRBJ1-2 and V is TRBV13; 7 positions match TRBD1. Unmatched junction bases numbered 9, after V lost 5 bases and J lost 3 bases. Looked up from germline, CDR1 is PRHDT and CDR2 is FYEKMQ (reference sequence). The CDR3 covers 15 residues. Here the CDR3 reads CASSLRTGGDYGYTF. The CDR3 coding sequence is TGTGCCAGCAGCCTACGGACAGGAGGGGACTATGGCTACACCTTC. Full variable domain (rest looked up from reference TRBV13 and TRBJ1-2): AAGVIQSPRHLIKEKRETATLKCYPIPRHDTVYWYQQGPGQDPQFLISFYEKMQSDKGSIPDRFSAQQFSDYHSELNMSSLELGDSALYFCASSLRTGGDYGYTFGSGTRLTVV.

This clone turned up a few times. CDR3 in amino acids: CASAGRSTEAFF. The CDR3 DNA reads TGTGCCTCCGCGGGGAGAAGCACTGAAGCTTTCTTT. This chain links TRBV19 with TRBJ1-1, with D unresolved. Trimming stripped 11 bases from V and 4 bases from J, with 14 bases between. The CDR3 consists of 12 residues. The germline gives CDR1 LNHDA, CDR2 SQIVND (reference sequence).

This clone was found once. The CDR3 region is CASSPRRANTGELFF. As DNA, the CDR3 is TGTGCCAGCAGCCCGAGACGGGCGAACACCGGGGAGCTGTTTTTT. V is TRBV6-5 and J is TRBJ2-2; D is ambiguous. Trimming took off 6 bases at V and 0 bases at J, with 11 bases between the two ends. Germline V gene sequence: CDR1 MNHEY, CDR2 SVGAGI. CDR3 length: 15 amino acids.

This clone was seen once. V and J are TRBV7-9 and TRBJ2-7, with 9 bases aligning to TRBD1. The V segment lost 5 bases and the J segment 3 bases; nucleotides outside the gene matches: 5. Germline CDR1 SEHNR, CDR2 FQNEAQ (reference sequence). The CDR3 runs to 14 residues. The DNA of the CDR3 is TGTGCCAGCAGCGGGGGACAGGGAGACTACGAGCAGTACTTC. Translation gives CASSGGQGDYEQYF.

V usage is TRBV6-1 and J usage is TRBJ1-2; weak D call: TRBD1 (6 bases). The CDR3 runs 14 residues. V lost 0 bases and J lost 3, with 8 bases in between. The germline V gene has CDR1 MNHNS and CDR2 SASEGT. CDR3 nucleotides: TGTGCCAGCAGTGAAGCGACAGGACACTATGGCTACACCTTC. Encoded protein: CASSEATGHYGYTF.

The chain joins TRBV2 to TRBJ1-1; the D gene is possibly TRBD1 (5 bases). V was shortened by 6 bases and J by 1 base, with 9 bases between the two germline ends. The CDR3 covers 13 residues. CDR1 SNHLY and CDR2 FYNNEI come from the germline V gene. CDR3 nucleotide sequence: TGTGCCAGCAGACCGACAGAGAACACTGAAGCTTTCTTT. The encoded protein is CASRPTENTEAFF.

The chain links TRBV5-1 to TRBJ1-1; tentatively, D is TRBD1 (6 bases). V was cut by 1 base and J by 1 base, with 11 bases left in between. The V gene's germline CDR1 is SGHRS and CDR2 YFSETQ. CDR3 length: 15 residues. CDR3 protein: CASSLSGQKNTEAFF. CDR3 sequence (DNA): TGCGCCAGCAGCTTGTCAGGACAGAAGAACACTGAAGCTTTCTTT.

The chain combines TRBV11-3 with TRBJ1-1; TRBD1 agrees at 8 bases. With 5 bases clipped from V and 3 bases from J, the junction kept 2 bases outside the gene matches. CDR1 is SGHNT, CDR2 YENEEA, per germline. The CDR3 runs to 13 residues. The CDR3 coding sequence is TGTGCCAGCAGCCAGGACAGGGACACTGAAGCTTTCTTT. Translating it yields CASSQDRDTEAFF. The whole variable domain, remainder taken from reference TRBV11-3 and TRBJ1-1, is EAGVVQSPRYKIIEKKQPVAFWCNPISGHNTLYWYLQNLGQGPELLIRYENEEAVDDSQLPKDRFSAERLKGVDSTLKIQPAELGDSAVYLCASSQDRDTEAFFGQGTRLTVV.

The V gene is TRBV5-1, the J gene TRBJ1-4; D perhaps matches TRBD1 (5 bases). V was shortened by 1 base and J by 6 bases, with 7 bases between the two germline ends. Germline CDR1 SGHRS, CDR2 YFSETQ. The CDR3 length is 13 residues. DNA for the CDR3: TGCGCCAGCAGCTTGAAAGGGGATGAAAAACTGTTTTTT. It codes for CASSLKGDEKLFF.

The chain joins TRBV12-2 to TRBJ2-3; whether TRBD2, the table's D call, matches the DNA was not checked. TRBV12-2 is a known pseudogene. This CDR3 is built from 14 residues. DNA for the CDR3: TGTGCAAGTCGCTTGCGGGGGGGGGCAGATACGCAGTATTTT. Translation gives CASRLRGGADTQYF.

This chain joins TRBV15 and TRBJ1-5; D remains unclear. V dropped 2 bases and J dropped 4 bases, with 9 bases sitting between them. Germline assignment: CDR1 LNHNV and CDR2 YYDKDF (reference sequence). The CDR3 contains 14 residues. The CDR3 sequence is CATSRLTYNQPQHF. CDR3 sequence (DNA): TGTGCCACCAGCAGATTAACATATAATCAGCCCCAGCATTTT.

This clone was detected a few times. The chain employs TRBV7-9 and TRBJ2-1; D is undetermined. The V end lost 5 bases, the J end lost 4 bases, and 9 bases lay between the germline ends. The CDR3 has 13 amino acids. CDR1 and CDR2 (germline): SEHNR, FQNEAQ (reference sequence). CDR3 DNA: TGTGCCAGCAGCCATCCATTTTACAATGAGCAGTTCTTC. Its protein is CASSHPFYNEQFF. The variable domain in full, with the rest retrieved from reference TRBV7-9 and TRBJ2-1, is DTGVSQNPRHKITKRGQNVTFRCDPISEHNRLYWYRQTLGQGPEFLTYFQNEAQLEKSRLLSDRFSAERPKGSFSTLEIQRTEQGDSAMYLCASSHPFYNEQFFGPGTRLTVL.

This clone was counted once. The chain recombines TRBV4-3 with TRBJ1-3; D may be TRBD1 (5 bases). The germline gives CDR1 LGHNA, CDR2 YSLEER. This CDR3 spans 15 amino acids. Trimming took off 3 bases at V and 2 bases at J, with 11 bases between the two ends. The CDR3 coding sequence is TGCGCCAGCAGCCAGCGACAGTGGCCTGGAAACACCATATATTTT. Amino acid sequence: CASSQRQWPGNTIYF.

Judged by abundance, this clone is medium-sized. This chain links TRBV12-5 with TRBJ1-2, with 8 bases aligning to TRBD1. The trim removed 6 bases at V and 8 bases at J, leaving 5 bases unmatched. The germline CDR1 and CDR2 sequences are LGHNT and FRNRAP. The CDR3 runs 12 residues. CDR3 region: CASGPDRDGYTF. In nucleotides, the CDR3 is TGTGCTAGTGGCCCGGACAGGGACGGCTACACCTTC.

The chain couples TRBV5-6 to TRBJ2-5; 8 bases are shared with TRBD2. This CDR3 is 16 amino acids long. The V gene end was trimmed by 3 bases and the J gene end by 3 bases; junction bases not matched to a gene: 10. Germline CDR1 and CDR2: SGHDT and YYEEEE. CDR3 DNA sequence: TGTGCCAGCAGCTCCTTCGGGGGGGAAGAGGAAGAGACCCAGTACTTC. Encoded protein: CASSSFGGEEEETQYF.

This chain connects TRBV5-1 to TRBJ2-1, with D tentatively TRBD2 (6 bases). The germline V gene has CDR1 SGHRS and CDR2 YFSETQ. Trimming removed 4 bases at V and 2 bases at J, with 16 bases between. The CDR3 is 16 amino acids. CDR3 in amino acids: CASSPTAGLPYNEQFF. The CDR3, as DNA: TGCGCCAGCAGCCCCACCGCAGGACTACCCTACAATGAGCAGTTCTTC. The entire variable domain, with the rest obtained from reference TRBV5-1 and TRBJ2-1, is as follows: KAGVTQTPRYLIKTRGQQVTLSCSPISGHRSVSWYQQTPGQGLQFLFEYFSETQRNKGNFPGRFSGRQFSNSRSEMNVSTLELGDSALYLCASSPTAGLPYNEQFFGPGTRLTVL.

J is TRBJ1-5 and V is TRBV12-5; the D is unclear. Looked up from germline, CDR1 is LGHNT and CDR2 is FRNRAP. The CDR3 loop spans 16 amino acids. V gave up 5 bases and J gave up 3 bases, with 17 bases separating them. The CDR3: CASGIPGGVSNQPQHF. The CDR3 coding sequence is TGTGCTAGTGGTATCCCCGGTGGTGTTTCCAATCAGCCCCAGCATTTT.

The chain has TRBV29-1 and TRBJ2-2, with D hard to call. The CDR3 totals 12 residues. V lost 5 bases and J 4 bases, leaving 8 bases between the germline ends. Germline V CDR1 and CDR2: SQVTM, ANQGSEA. Written as DNA, the CDR3 is TGCAGCGTTCCGAGAAGCACCGGGGAGCTGTTTTTT. It yields the protein CSVPRSTGELFF.

The chain links TRBV9 to TRBJ2-1; 9 bases match TRBD2. CDR1 is SGDLS, CDR2 YYNGEE, per germline. This CDR3 region has 14 residues. The J segment lost 9 bases and the V segment lost 0 bases, leaving 4 bases of the junction unmatched. CDR3: CASSVAQLAGEQFF. In DNA, the CDR3 is TGTGCCAGCAGCGTAGCTCAACTAGCGGGTGAGCAGTTCTTC.

This clone is a singleton in its sample. This chain links TRBV30 with TRBJ2-5, with 8 bases matching TRBD2. This CDR3 is 14 amino acids long. In germline, CDR1 is GTSNPN, CDR2 SVGIG (reference sequence). V was pared by 3 bases and J by 5 bases, with 8 bases of the junction left unmatched. CDR3 sequence: CAWRPPGGQETQYF. CDR3 bases: TGTGCCTGGAGGCCCCCGGGGGGGCAGGAGACCCAGTACTTC.

The chain recombines TRBV27 with TRBJ1-1, with D perhaps TRBD1 (5 bases). The CDR3 length is 14 residues. Germline V gives CDR1 MNHEY, CDR2 SMNVEV (reference sequence). Deletions cut 5 bases from V and 5 bases from J, with 15 bases between. CDR3 sequence: CASSKSRGYTEAFF. The CDR3 DNA follows: TGTGCCAGCAGTAAGAGTCGGGGGTATACTGAAGCTTTCTTT.

The chain combines TRBV30 with TRBJ1-2; the D is unclear. Germline V CDR1 and CDR2: GTSNPN, SVGIG (reference sequence). Trimming pared 2 bases from V and 4 bases from J, leaving 11 bases between. The CDR3 runs 13 residues. For the CDR3, the DNA is TGTGCCTGGAGTTCCCCCGGGTTCTATGGCTACACCTTC. This codes for CAWSSPGFYGYTF. Full variable domain (remainder filled in from reference TRBV30 and TRBJ1-2): SQTIHQWPATLVQPVGSPLSLECTVEGTSNPNLYWYRQAAGRGLQLLFYSVGIGQISSEVPQNLSASRPQDRQFILSSKKLLLSDSGFYLCAWSSPGFYGYTFGSGTRLTVV.

The chain recombines TRBV18 with TRBJ1-2; 7 positions agree with TRBD1. Per the germline V gene, CDR1 is KGHSH and CDR2 is LQKENI. This CDR3 has 14 amino acids. J lost 2 bases, V lost 3 bases, and 3 bases had no gene match. The CDR3 region is CASSPGQPNYGYTF. CDR3 DNA: TGTGCCAGCTCACCGGGACAGCCCAACTATGGCTACACCTTC. Drawing the rest from reference TRBV18 and TRBJ1-2, the complete variable domain is NAGVMQNPRHLVRRRGQEARLRCSPMKGHSHVYWYRQLPEEGLKFMVYLQKENIIDESGMPKERFSAEFPKEGPSILRIQQVVRGDSAAYFCASSPGQPNYGYTFGSGTRLTVV.